Listed below are T cell receptor beta chains from one sample, sequenced in a study of radiation and T cells in renal cell carcinoma. Produced via immunoSEQ multiplex PCR; TCRdb's table is partial and in-frame only. The top ten hold around a quarter of the sample, which has 130,000 or so clones, over 65% seen once. The sequenced sample was blood, obtained from a patient whose treatment included radiotherapy and nephrectomy. The receptor set was obtained from a woman in her 50s with renal cell carcinoma. Both conserved end residues are part of each CDR3. The order of the fields is V gene, clone size, J gene, D gene, CDR3 length, CDR3 protein, CDR3 DNA. D genes are given only for firm matches. Expanded clones are given a class, and other clones once, few, many or no size at all.

>TRBV18|.|TRBJ2-7|.|15
CASSPPGAQRYEQYF
TGTGCCAGCTCACCCCCGGGGGCGCAGCGGTACGAGCAGTACTTC
>TRBV7-9|.|TRBJ1-5|.|13
CASGAVGNQPQHF
TGTGCCAGCGGGGCGGTTGGAAATCAGCCCCAGCATTTT
>TRBV7-8|.|TRBJ2-7|TRBD1|14
CASSLDGTGVEQYF
TGTGCCAGCAGCTTAGACGGGACAGGGGTCGAGCAGTACTTC
>TRBV7-2|.|TRBJ2-1|TRBD1|14
CASSFPGGSWEQFF
TGTGCCAGCAGCTTTCCAGGGGGCTCTTGGGAGCAGTTCTTC
>TRBV29-1|.|TRBJ2-7|TRBD2|13
CSVTSGGSYEQYF
TGCAGCGTTACTAGCGGGGGTAGCTACGAGCAGTACTTC
>TRBV5-1|.|TRBJ2-7|.|17
CASRNRLGPRGAYEQYF
TGCGCCAGCAGAAATCGACTTGGGCCGCGCGGGGCCTACGAGCAGTACTTC
>TRBV15|.|TRBJ1-1|.|15
CATSRDSTGSGEAFF
TGTGCCACCAGCAGAGACTCGACAGGTTCCGGGGAAGCTTTCTTT
>TRBV7-2|.|TRBJ2-1|.|15
CASSQDLTTDGQKFF
TGTGCCAGCAGCCAAGACCTCACGACGGACGGGCAGAAGTTCTTC
>TRBV25-1|.|TRBJ2-7|TRBD1|15
CASSGPGQGKYEQYF
TGTGCCAGCAGTGGCCCGGGACAGGGAAAGTACGAGCAGTACTTC
>TRBV5-6|.|TRBJ1-3|.|14
CASSFSGSGNTIYF
TGTGCCAGCAGCTTTTCGGGGTCTGGAAACACCATATATTTT
>TRBV25-1|.|TRBJ2-5|TRBD2|14
CASRGAGGQETQYF
TGTGCCAGCCGAGGAGCGGGGGGGCAAGAGACCCAGTACTTC
>TRBV5-6|few|TRBJ1-1|.|14
CASSLPVMNTEAFF
TGTGCCAGCAGCTTGCCTGTAATGAACACTGAAGCTTTCTTT
>TRBV27|.|TRBJ1-6|.|14
CASKFRTENSPLHF
TGTGCCAGCAAATTCCGGACAGAAAATTCACCCCTCCACTTT
>TRBV7-2|.|TRBJ2-1|TRBD1|13
CASSPGQHNEQFF
TGTGCCAGCAGCCCGGGACAGCACAATGAGCAGTTCTTC
>TRBV30|.|TRBJ1-5|.|20
CAWTLRCLPANLDVNQPQHF
TGTGCCTGGACCCTGAGGTGTTTGCCAGCTAACCTCGACGTCAATCAGCCCCAGCATTTT
>TRBV28|.|TRBJ2-7|.|14
CASTAAGEYGEQYF
TGTGCCAGCACCGCGGCAGGGGAATATGGCGAGCAGTACTTC